A selection of T cell receptor beta chains follows, all from one sample in a study of cytomegalovirus exposure and HLA in healthy donors. The method was immunoSEQ multiplex PCR; TCRdb's version includes in-frame clones alone and lacks a portion of them. The sample holds 90,000 to 130,000 clones, roughly 90% seen once. Sample: PBMCs. The receptors come from a woman in her 30s in good health and CMV-seropositive. CDR3s include the opening cysteine and the closing phenylalanine or tryptophan. The D gene is left open where the match is weak. Expanded clones get a size class; other rows say once, few or many, or leave the size out.

D gene	V gene	clone size	J gene	CDR3 protein	CDR3 DNA
.	TRBV7-9	.	TRBJ2-5	CASSRDNQETQYF	TGTGCCAGCAGTCGGGACAACCAAGAGACCCAGTACTTC
.	TRBV6-1	.	TRBJ1-1	CASSFGTGNTEAFF	TGTGCCAGCAGTTTTGGGACTGGGAACACTGAAGCTTTCTTT
.	TRBV11-2	.	TRBJ1-6	CASSFSAGPNSPLHF	TGTGCCAGCAGCTTTTCGGCAGGGCCTAATTCACCCCTCCACTTT
.	TRBV6-6	.	TRBJ1-2	CASTPREAANYGYTF	TGTGCCAGCACCCCTCGGGAGGCCGCTAACTATGGCTACACCTTC
.	TRBV19	.	TRBJ2-7	CASSIEVAYEQYF	TGTGCCAGTAGTATTGAGGTTGCCTACGAGCAGTACTTC
.	TRBV7-6	.	TRBJ2-7	CASSLDRGGSEQYF	TGTGCCAGCAGCTTAGACAGGGGAGGCTCCGAGCAGTACTTC
TRBD2	TRBV28	.	TRBJ2-7	CASAWGLAGNRGREQYF	TGTGCCAGCGCTTGGGGACTAGCGGGAAATCGGGGCCGCGAGCAGTACTTC
.	TRBV11-2	.	TRBJ2-1	CASSLGPGSYEQFF	TGTGCCAGCAGCTTAGGCCCGGGGAGTTATGAGCAGTTCTTC
.	TRBV19	.	TRBJ1-5	CASSIVRTVISNQPQHF	TGTGCCAGTAGTATAGTTCGGACAGTGATTAGCAATCAGCCCCAGCATTTT
.	TRBV7-2	.	TRBJ1-3	CASSRTGKGNTIYF	TGTGCCAGCAGCCGTACAGGGAAGGGGAACACCATATATTTT
.	TRBV2	once	TRBJ1-5	CASSELRADNQPQHF	TGTGCCAGCAGTGAACTGCGGGCAGACAATCAGCCCCAGCATTTT
TRBD2	TRBV5-1	.	TRBJ2-7	CASSLPSGHNSYEQYF	TGCGCCAGCAGCTTGCCTAGCGGACACAACTCCTACGAGCAGTACTTC
TRBD1	TRBV28	.	TRBJ2-7	CASSPLGQGAYYEQYF	TGTGCCAGCAGTCCCCTGGGACAGGGGGCTTACTACGAGCAGTACTTC
TRBD2	TRBV2	.	TRBJ2-1	CASRSAGRGLFF	TGTGCCAGCAGATCCGCCGGGAGGGGACTGTTCTTC
TRBD1	TRBV6-1	.	TRBJ2-7	CASSLRTGGHEQYF	TGTGCCAGCAGTCTCCGGACAGGGGGCCACGAGCAGTACTTC
.	TRBV14	.	TRBJ2-7	CASSQPRWHEQYF	TGTGCCAGCAGCCAACCGAGGTGGCACGAGCAGTACTTC
.	TRBV5-1	.	TRBJ2-5	CASSLAGRTQETQYF	TGCGCCAGCAGCTTGGCCGGGCGGACTCAAGAGACCCAGTACTTC
.	TRBV7-8	few	TRBJ1-1	CASSSSGGNTEAFF	TGTGCCAGCAGCTCCAGCGGGGGAAACACTGAAGCTTTCTTT
.	TRBV5-1	.	TRBJ2-2	CASSKGQNTGELFF	TGCGCCAGCAGCAAGGGACAGAACACCGGGGAGCTGTTTTTT
.	TRBV9	.	TRBJ1-1	CASSAVQGGNTEAFF	TGTGCCAGCAGCGCAGTGCAGGGTGGAAACACTGAAGCTTTCTTT
TRBD1	TRBV2	.	TRBJ2-2	CASNRDSRNTGELFF	TGTGCCAGCAATAGGGACAGCCGGAACACCGGGGAGCTGTTTTTT
TRBD2	TRBV5-5	.	TRBJ2-7	CASSLRDYTYEQYF	TGTGCCAGCAGCTTGCGGGACTACACCTACGAGCAGTACTTC
.	TRBV5-1	.	TRBJ2-1	CASSPSPGVNEQFF	TGCGCCAGCAGCCCAAGTCCAGGGGTAAATGAGCAGTTCTTC
.	TRBV4-3	.	TRBJ1-2	CASSQAINREANYGYTF	TGCGCCAGCAGCCAAGCTATTAACAGGGAAGCTAACTATGGCTACACCTTC
.	TRBV2	.	TRBJ1-5	CASSGTGLSNQPQHF	TGTGCCAGCAGTGGAACGGGGTTAAGCAATCAGCCCCAGCATTTT
TRBD2	TRBV4-3	.	TRBJ2-1	CASSQDQAGGYYNEQFF	TGCGCCAGCAGCCAAGATCAGGCGGGAGGGTATTACAATGAGCAGTTCTTC
TRBD2	TRBV30	.	TRBJ2-2	CAWMRSGGITGELFF	TGTGCCTGGATGCGTAGCGGGGGGATCACCGGGGAGCTGTTTTTT
TRBD2	TRBV27	once	TRBJ2-3	CASSSGTSGSDTQYF	TGTGCCAGCAGTTCTGGGACTAGCGGGAGTGATACGCAGTATTTT
TRBD1	TRBV28	few	TRBJ1-5	CASSFDRVSNQPQHF	TGTGCCAGCAGTTTTGACAGGGTGAGCAATCAGCCCCAGCATTTT
.	TRBV19	.	TRBJ1-5	CATRGGNQPQHF	TGTGCCACCAGGGGAGGCAATCAGCCCCAGCATTTT
TRBD2	TRBV19	.	TRBJ2-3	CASRGASGGSDTQYF	TGTGCCAGTAGGGGCGCTAGCGGGGGATCAGATACGCAGTATTTT
.	TRBV6-5	.	TRBJ2-4	CASSYSRQALIQYF	TGTGCCAGCAGTTACTCGAGACAGGCGCTCATTCAGTACTTC
.	TRBV2	few	TRBJ1-6	CASRPRSSYNSPLHF	TGTGCCAGCAGGCCCCGTAGCTCCTATAATTCACCCCTCCACTTT
.	TRBV5-6	.	TRBJ1-2	CASSPPGGNYGYTF	TGTGCCAGCAGCCCCCCGGGGGGTAACTATGGCTACACCTTC
TRBD2	TRBV4-2	once	TRBJ2-7	CASSQDLLAGGPNEQYF	TGTGCCAGCAGCCAAGACTTACTAGCGGGAGGGCCGAACGAGCAGTACTTC